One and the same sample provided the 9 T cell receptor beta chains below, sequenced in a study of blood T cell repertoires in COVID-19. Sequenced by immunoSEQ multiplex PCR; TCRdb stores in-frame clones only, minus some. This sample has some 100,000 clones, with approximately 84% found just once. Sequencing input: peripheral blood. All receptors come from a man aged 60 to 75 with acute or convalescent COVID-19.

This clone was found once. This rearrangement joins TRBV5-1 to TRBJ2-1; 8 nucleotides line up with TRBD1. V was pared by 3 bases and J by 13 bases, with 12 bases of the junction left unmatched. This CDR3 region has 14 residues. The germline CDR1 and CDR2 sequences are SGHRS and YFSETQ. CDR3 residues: CASSSGQGDMEQFF. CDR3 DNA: TGCGCCAGCAGCTCCGGACAGGGTGATATGGAACAGTTCTTC.

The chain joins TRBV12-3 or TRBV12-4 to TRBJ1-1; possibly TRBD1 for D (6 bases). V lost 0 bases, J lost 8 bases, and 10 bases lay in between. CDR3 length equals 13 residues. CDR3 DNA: TGTGCCAGCAGTTTAGCCAGGGGCTCCGAAGCTTTCTTT. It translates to CASSLARGSEAFF.

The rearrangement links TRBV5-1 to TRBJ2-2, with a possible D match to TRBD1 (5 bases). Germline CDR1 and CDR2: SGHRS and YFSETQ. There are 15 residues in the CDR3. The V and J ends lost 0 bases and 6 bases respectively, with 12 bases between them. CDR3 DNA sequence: TGCGCCAGCAGCTTGGCTCAGCCAGGGCCCGGGGAGCTGTTTTTT. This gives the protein CASSLAQPGPGELFF. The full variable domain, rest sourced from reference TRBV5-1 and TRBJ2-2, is KAGVTQTPRYLIKTRGQQVTLSCSPISGHRSVSWYQQTPGQGLQFLFEYFSETQRNKGNFPGRFSGRQFSNSRSEMNVSTLELGDSALYLCASSLAQPGPGELFFGEGSRLTVL.

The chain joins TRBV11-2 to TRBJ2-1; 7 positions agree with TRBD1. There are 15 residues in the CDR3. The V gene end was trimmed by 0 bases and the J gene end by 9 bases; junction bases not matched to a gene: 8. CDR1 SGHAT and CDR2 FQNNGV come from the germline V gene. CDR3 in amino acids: CASSLDPGGRSEQFF. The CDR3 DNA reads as TGTGCCAGCAGCTTAGATCCAGGGGGTCGTAGTGAGCAGTTCTTC.

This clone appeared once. CDR3 protein: CASSNRVEGNTIYF. The CDR3 DNA is TGTGCCAGCAGTAATCGAGTTGAGGGAAACACCATATATTTT. This chain links TRBV6-5 with TRBJ1-3, with D unresolved. With 5 bases removed from V and 4 bases from J, the gap between germline ends came to 12 bases. Looked up from germline, CDR1 is MNHEY and CDR2 is SVGAGI. The CDR3 covers 14 residues.

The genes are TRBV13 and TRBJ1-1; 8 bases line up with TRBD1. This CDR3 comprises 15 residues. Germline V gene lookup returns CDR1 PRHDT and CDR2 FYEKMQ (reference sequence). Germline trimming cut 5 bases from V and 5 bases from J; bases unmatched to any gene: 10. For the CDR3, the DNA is TGTGCCAGCAGCCGTCGGGCAGGGGGCGTTACTGAAGCTTTCTTT. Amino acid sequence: CASSRRAGGVTEAFF.

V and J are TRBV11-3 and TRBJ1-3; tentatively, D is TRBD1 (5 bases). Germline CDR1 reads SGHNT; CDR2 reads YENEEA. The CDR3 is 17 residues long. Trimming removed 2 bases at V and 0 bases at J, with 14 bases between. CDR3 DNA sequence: TGTGCCAGCAGCTTAACAGCCAGGGCCATCTCTGGAAACACCATATATTTT. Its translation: CASSLTARAISGNTIYF. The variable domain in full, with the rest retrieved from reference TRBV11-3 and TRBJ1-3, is EAGVVQSPRYKIIEKKQPVAFWCNPISGHNTLYWYLQNLGQGPELLIRYENEEAVDDSQLPKDRFSAERLKGVDSTLKIQPAELGDSAVYLCASSLTARAISGNTIYFGEGSWLTVV.

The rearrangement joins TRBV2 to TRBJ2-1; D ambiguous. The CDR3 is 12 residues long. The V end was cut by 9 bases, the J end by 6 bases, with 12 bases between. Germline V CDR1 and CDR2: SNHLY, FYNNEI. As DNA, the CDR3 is TGTGCCAGGTTCTCGGTGTTCAATGAGCAGTTCTTC. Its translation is CARFSVFNEQFF.

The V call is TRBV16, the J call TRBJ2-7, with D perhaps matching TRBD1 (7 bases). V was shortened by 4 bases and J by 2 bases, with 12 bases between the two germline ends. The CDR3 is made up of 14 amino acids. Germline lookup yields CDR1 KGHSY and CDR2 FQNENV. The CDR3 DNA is TGTGCCAGCAGCCGACTAGACAGGGCCTACGAGCAGTACTTC. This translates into CASSRLDRAYEQYF.